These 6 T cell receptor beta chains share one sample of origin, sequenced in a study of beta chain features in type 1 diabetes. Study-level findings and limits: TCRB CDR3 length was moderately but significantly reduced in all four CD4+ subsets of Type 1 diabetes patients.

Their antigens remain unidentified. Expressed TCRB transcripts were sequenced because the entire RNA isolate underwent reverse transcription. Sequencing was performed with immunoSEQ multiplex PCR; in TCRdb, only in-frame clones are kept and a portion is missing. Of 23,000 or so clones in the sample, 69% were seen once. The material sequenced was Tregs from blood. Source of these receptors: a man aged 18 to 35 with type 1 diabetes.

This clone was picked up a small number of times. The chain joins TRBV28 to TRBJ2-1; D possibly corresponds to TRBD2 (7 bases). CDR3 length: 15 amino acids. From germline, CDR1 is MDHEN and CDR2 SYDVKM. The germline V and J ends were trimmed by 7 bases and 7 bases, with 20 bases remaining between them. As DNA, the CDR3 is TGTGCCAGCACCTACCCGGGGGGCCGCGGGAATGAGCAGTTCTTC. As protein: CASTYPGGRGNEQFF.

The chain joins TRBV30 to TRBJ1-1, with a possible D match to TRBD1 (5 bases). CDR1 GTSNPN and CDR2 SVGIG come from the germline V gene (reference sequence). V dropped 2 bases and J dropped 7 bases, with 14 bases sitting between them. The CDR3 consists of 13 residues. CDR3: CAWSKQAPHEAFF. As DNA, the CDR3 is TGTGCCTGGAGTAAACAGGCGCCCCATGAAGCTTTCTTT. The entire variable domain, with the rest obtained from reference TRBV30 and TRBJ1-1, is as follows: SQTIHQWPATLVQPVGSPLSLECTVEGTSNPNLYWYRQAAGRGLQLLFYSVGIGQISSEVPQNLSASRPQDRQFILSSKKLLLSDSGFYLCAWSKQAPHEAFFGQGTRLTVV.

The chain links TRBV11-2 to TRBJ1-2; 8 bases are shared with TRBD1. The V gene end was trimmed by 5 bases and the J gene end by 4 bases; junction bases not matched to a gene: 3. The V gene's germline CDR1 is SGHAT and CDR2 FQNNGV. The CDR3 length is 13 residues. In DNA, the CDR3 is TGTGCCAGCAGCGTTCAGGGGGCCTATGGCTACACCTTC. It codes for CASSVQGAYGYTF.

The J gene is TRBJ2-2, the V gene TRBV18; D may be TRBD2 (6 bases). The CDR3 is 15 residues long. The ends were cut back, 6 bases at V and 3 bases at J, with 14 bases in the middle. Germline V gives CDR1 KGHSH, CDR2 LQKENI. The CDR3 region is CASSPSGTYTGELFF. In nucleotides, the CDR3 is TGTGCCAGCTCTCCTTCCGGGACTTACACCGGGGAGCTGTTTTTT.

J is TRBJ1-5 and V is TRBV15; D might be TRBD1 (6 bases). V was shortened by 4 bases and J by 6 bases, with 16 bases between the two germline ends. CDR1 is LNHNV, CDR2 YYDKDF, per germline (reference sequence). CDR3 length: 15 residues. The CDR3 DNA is TGTGCCACCAGCACCCGGGACGCGACAGGTCAGCCCCAGCATTTT. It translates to CATSTRDATGQPQHF.

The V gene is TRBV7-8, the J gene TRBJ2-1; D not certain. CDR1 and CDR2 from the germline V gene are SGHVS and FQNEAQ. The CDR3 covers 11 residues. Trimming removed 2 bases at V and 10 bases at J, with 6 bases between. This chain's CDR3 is CASSLTFEQFF. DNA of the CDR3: TGTGCCAGCAGCTTAACATTCGAGCAGTTCTTC.